The subject of this entry is one T cell receptor beta chain. This clone has just one count. The antigen this receptor binds is unknown. No much larger clone exists at a distance of one base, and base qualities are not known. Collaborating institutions collected whole blood in K2EDTA tubes following their own protocols. For TCRbeta analysis, collaborator samples were shipped as frozen whole blood, as isolated PBMCs, or as DNA extracted from either sample type. The sample is drawn from a study of blood T cell repertoires in COVID-19 (dated by TCRdb to 2019 to 2021). With regard to the full study: Samples covering the acute and convalescent phases of COVID-19 were provided by collaborators in the United States, Italy and Spain. The sample metadata nearly always contained a de-identified subject ID, COVID-19 status, age in years and sex. Deeply sampled blood TCRbeta repertoires from subjects exposed to, actively infected with, or recovered from COVID-19 were included in the dataset. A freely available public database, intended as a resource for researchers studying the immune response to SARS-CoV-2, is where the repertoires were released. Samples were obtained from the ongoing ImmuneRACE study (first 160 participants) and from 1,254 subjects provided by 6 global collaborators. Where available, HLA class I and class II types were obtained from metadata supplied by the sample provider rather than from assay-based typing. The prospective study material was composed of cDNA or gDNA derived from T cells, B-cell-depleted T cells, or PBMCs.

TCRbeta CDR3 regions were amplified from genomic DNA by means of the immunoSEQ Assay, a bias-controlled multiplex PCR. Processing in the source paper ran as follows. Nucleated cell counts per sample were estimated from amplification of reference gene primers within the assay. Sequence reads were collapsed and filtered to measure the absolute abundance of every unique TCRbeta CDR3 rearrangement. For each sample, productive Simpson clonality was calculated by taking the square root of Simpson's diversity index across productive rearrangements. TCRdb limited this immuneACCESS table to in-frame rearrangements with V and J called. A share of clones is missing; checked studies link under half to unresolved V genes, and the rest is unexplained. V, J and clone size were drawn from that table, and D and trimming were deduced from the DNA. The sample has 260,000 or so clones on record, over 70% of them singletons. The ten largest clones represent around 5.4% of the sample.

Points the paper makes about the study in general: The quantity of clinical and demographic metadata differed by source and by participant and was supplied without curation.

The receptor's source is a man at least 80 years old with acute or convalescent COVID-19. Sequenced sample: peripheral blood.

Read as DNA, the sequence is TGTGCCAGCAGACGACAGGGGGCCTCCGGGGAGCTGTTTTTT. Its protein reads: CASRRQGASGELFF. The chain links TRBV5-6 with TRBJ2-2; TRBD1 lines up with 10 middle nucleotides. The germline V gene specifies SGHDT as CDR1 and YYEEEE as CDR2. The CDR3 goes from the cysteine to the phenylalanine over 14 residues. The CDR3 DNA has 42 bases and is translated from base 1. The germline V end is reduced by 5 bases and the J end by 6 bases; junction bases left unmatched: 4.